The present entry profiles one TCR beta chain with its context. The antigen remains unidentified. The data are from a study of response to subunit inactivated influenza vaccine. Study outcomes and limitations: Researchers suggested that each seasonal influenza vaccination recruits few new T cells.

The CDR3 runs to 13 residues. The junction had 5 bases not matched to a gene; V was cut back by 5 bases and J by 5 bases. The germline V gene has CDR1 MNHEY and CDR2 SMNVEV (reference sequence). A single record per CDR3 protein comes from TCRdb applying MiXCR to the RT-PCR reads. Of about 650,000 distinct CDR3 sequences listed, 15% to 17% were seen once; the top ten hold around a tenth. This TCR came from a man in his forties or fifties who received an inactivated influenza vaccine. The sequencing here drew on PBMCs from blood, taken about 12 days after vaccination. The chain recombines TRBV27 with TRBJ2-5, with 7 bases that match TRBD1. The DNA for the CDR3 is TGTGCCAGCAGTCCGACAGGGTTTGAGACCCAGTACTTC. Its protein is CASSPTGFETQYF.